This TCR beta chain originates from a study of blood T cell repertoires in COVID-19. This CDR3 contains 19 residues. The J segment lost 0 bases and the V segment lost 5 bases, leaving 17 bases of the junction unmatched. Germline CDR1 SGHAT, CDR2 FQNNGV. Sequencing used immunoSEQ multiplex PCR; TCRdb keeps in-frame clones, though not all of them. The sample lists around 430,000 clones, 85% to 90% occurring once. V and J are TRBV11-2 and TRBJ1-2, with 8 positions matching TRBD1. Specimen: PBMCs or T cells enriched from blood (not recorded which). The TCR originated in a woman aged 45-60 years who had recovered from COVID-19. The CDR3 DNA is TGTGCCAGCAGCCACAAACGAGAGGACAGGGACCAGACTAACTATGGCTACACCTTC. Encoded protein: CASSHKREDRDQTNYGYTF. The full variable domain, rest sourced from reference TRBV11-2 and TRBJ1-2, is EAGVAQSPRYKIIEKRQSVAFWCNPISGHATLYWYQQILGQGPKLLIQFQNNGVVDDSQLPKDRFSAERLKGVDSTLKIQPAKLEDSAVYLCASSHKREDRDQTNYGYTFGSGTRLTVV.